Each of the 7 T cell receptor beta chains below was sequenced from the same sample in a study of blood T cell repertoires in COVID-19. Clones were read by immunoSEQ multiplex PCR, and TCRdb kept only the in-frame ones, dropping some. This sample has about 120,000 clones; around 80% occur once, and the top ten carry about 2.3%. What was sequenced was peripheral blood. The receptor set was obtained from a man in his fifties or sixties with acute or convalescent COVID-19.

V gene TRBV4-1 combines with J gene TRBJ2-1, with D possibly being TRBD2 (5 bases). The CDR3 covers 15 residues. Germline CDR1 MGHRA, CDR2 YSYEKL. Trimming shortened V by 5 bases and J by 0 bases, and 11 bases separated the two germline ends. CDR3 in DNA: TGCGCCAGCAGCTTAAGCGGCAGCTCCTACAATGAGCAGTTCTTC. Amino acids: CASSLSGSSYNEQFF.

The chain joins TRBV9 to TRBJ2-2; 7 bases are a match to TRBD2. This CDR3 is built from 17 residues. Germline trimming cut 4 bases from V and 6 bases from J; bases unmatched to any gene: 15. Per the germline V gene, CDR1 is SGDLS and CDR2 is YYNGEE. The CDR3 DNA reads TGTGCCAGCAGCCGGGAACTAGCGCCCGTGCAGGCCGGGGAGCTGTTTTTT. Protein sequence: CASSRELAPVQAGELFF.

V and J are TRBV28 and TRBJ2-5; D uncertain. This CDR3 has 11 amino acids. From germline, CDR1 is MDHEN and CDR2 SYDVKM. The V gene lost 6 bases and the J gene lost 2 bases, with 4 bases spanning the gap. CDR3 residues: CASRSQETQYF. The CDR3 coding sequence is TGTGCCAGCAGGAGTCAAGAGACCCAGTACTTC.

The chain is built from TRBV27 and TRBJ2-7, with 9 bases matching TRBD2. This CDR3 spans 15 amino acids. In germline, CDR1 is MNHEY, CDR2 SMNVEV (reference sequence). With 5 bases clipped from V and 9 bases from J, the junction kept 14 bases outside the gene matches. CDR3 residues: CASSGDSGSTFAQYF. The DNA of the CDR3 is TGTGCCAGCAGTGGAGATAGCGGGAGTACATTTGCGCAGTACTTC.

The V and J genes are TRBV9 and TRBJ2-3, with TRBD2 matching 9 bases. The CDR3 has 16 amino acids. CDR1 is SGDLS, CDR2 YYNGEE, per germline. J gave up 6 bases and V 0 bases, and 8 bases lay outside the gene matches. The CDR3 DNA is TGTGCCAGCAGCGTAGCAGCGGGAGGTCCCTCCGATACGCAGTATTTT. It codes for CASSVAAGGPSDTQYF.

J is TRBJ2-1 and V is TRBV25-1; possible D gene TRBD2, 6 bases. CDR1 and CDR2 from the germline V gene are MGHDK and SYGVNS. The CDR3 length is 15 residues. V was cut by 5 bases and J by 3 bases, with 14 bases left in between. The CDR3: CASSHGRDLYNEQFF. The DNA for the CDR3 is TGTGCCAGCAGTCACGGGAGAGACCTCTACAATGAGCAGTTCTTC.

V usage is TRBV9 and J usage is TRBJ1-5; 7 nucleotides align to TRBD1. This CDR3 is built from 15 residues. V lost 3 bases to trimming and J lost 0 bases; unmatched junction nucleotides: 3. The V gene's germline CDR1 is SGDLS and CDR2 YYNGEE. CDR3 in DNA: TGTGCCAGCAGCGCGGGACAGCTTAGCAATCAGCCCCAGCATTTT. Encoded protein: CASSAGQLSNQPQHF.